Included here is one T cell receptor (beta chain) sequence, with context. Its antigen is unknown. Every subset had its genomic DNA shared out evenly among several immunoSEQ plates. The repertoire was sequenced with immunoSEQ multiplex PCR; TCRdb's copy has only in-frame clones and lacks some. This sample carries fewer than 3 million clones, 80% to 95% of them seen once, and the ten largest clones take 0.37%. The CDR3 has 15 residues. In germline, CDR1 is SQVTM, CDR2 ANQGSEA. V was clipped by 0 bases and J by 2 bases, with 11 bases between them. These data belong to a study of shared clonotypes between healthy human individuals. For the study at large: The cohort comprised a couple of women and a few men. Their ages spanned 18 to 49 years.

Whole-study results and caveats: In having few donors, the study represented limited genetic and exposure-history diversity.

The chain has TRBV29-1 and TRBJ1-5, with a weak D call TRBD1 (5 bases). The source is a young man in good health. Some clones in this sample may be carry-over from other donors' samples. The material sequenced was naive CD4+ T cells from PBMCs. Subset defined: CD45RA+ positively selected. The CDR3 loop reads CSVEEGPGGNQPQHF. For the CDR3, the DNA is TGCAGCGTTGAAGAGGGGCCCGGGGGCAATCAGCCCCAGCATTTT.